These 27 T cell receptor beta chains were sequenced from one sample in a study of CD8+CD57+ T cells in acquired aplastic anemia. Patients chosen for sequencing had shown CD8+CD57+ cell expansion by flow cytometry. Investigators profiled TCR beta VDJ and CDR3 from genomic DNA template. TCRdb ran MiXCR on the reads and lists one entry per CDR3 protein. The sample gives more than 250,000 distinct CDR3 sequences, roughly 82% of which show up once; 42% is in the top ten. Input material: sorted CD4+, CD8+, or CD8+CD57+ T cells (not recorded which) from PBMCs. The receptors come from a human donor with aplastic anemia.

This rearrangement joins TRBV2 to TRBJ2-3, with 9 bases lining up with TRBD2. CDR3 length: 13 residues. Looked up from germline, CDR1 is SNHLY and CDR2 is FYNNEI. The trim removed 11 bases at V and 6 bases at J, leaving 9 bases unmatched. For the CDR3, the DNA is TGTGCCGGCCGAGCGGGGGGCAGGGATACGCAGTATTTT. Residues: CAGRAGGRDTQYF.

As to this clonotype: The junction departs from germline at one end; a sequencing error may be responsible. This rearrangement joins TRBV7-9 to TRBJ2-1, with 9 bases that match TRBD1. The V gene's germline CDR1 is SEHNR and CDR2 FQNEAQ (reference sequence). CDR3 length equals 15 residues. CDR3 loop: CATSRARQGGNGQFF. In nucleotides, the CDR3 is TGTGCCACCAGCCGAGCTAGACAGGGGGGGAATGGGCAGTTCTTC. Looking up the rest from reference TRBV7-9 and TRBJ2-1 gives the full variable domain: DTGVSQNPRHKITKRGQNVTFRCDPISEHNRLYWYRQTLGQGPEFLTYFQNEAQLEKSRLLSDRFSAERPKGSFSTLEIQRTEQGDSAMYLCATSRARQGGNGQFFGPGTRLTVL.

Regarding this clonotype: The DNA is left out, because the CDR3 cannot be placed on it with certainty; the CDR3 is given as TCRdb lists it. The J gene is TRBJ2-1, the V gene TRBV7-9. The CDR3 is 16 residues long, counting both termini. Per the germline V gene, CDR1 is SEHNR and CDR2 is FQNEAQ (reference sequence). The CDR3 here is CASSSSDTQYFDPQFF.

As to this clonotype: At one of its ends the junction is not consistent with the germline gene, which may arise from a read error. The V and J genes are TRBV7-9 and TRBJ1-5; D remains unclear. The germline gives CDR1 SEHNR, CDR2 FQNEAQ (reference sequence). The CDR3 covers 15 residues. The DNA for the CDR3 is TGCGCCAGCAGCTTTGATAGATTAGGAGGGAAGCCCCAGCATTTT. Amino acid sequence: CASSFDRLGGKPQHF.

This clonotype was counted only a few times. The chain combines TRBV11-1 with TRBJ2-3, with D possibly being TRBD1 or TRBD2 (5 bases each). Germline V lookup: CDR1 SGHAT, CDR2 FQDESV (reference sequence). Trimming pared 1 base from V and 7 bases from J, leaving 15 bases between. The CDR3 is 15 amino acids. CDR3 sequence: CASSLGDLARYTQYF. CDR3 DNA: TGTGCCAGCAGCTTAGGGGACCTAGCCCGTTATACGCAGTATTTT. The whole variable domain, remainder taken from reference TRBV11-1 and TRBJ2-3, is EAEVAQSPRYKITEKSQAVAFWCDPISGHATLYWYRQILGQGPELLVQFQDESVVDDSQLPKDRFSAERLKGVDSTLKIQPAELGDSAMYLCASSLGDLARYTQYFGPGTRLTVL.

Only a few counts were recorded for this clonotype. This chain uses TRBV7-9 with TRBJ1-6, with 7 bases that match TRBD1. Germline assignment: CDR1 SEHNR and CDR2 FQNEAQ (reference sequence). The CDR3 runs to 14 residues. V shed 3 bases and J 4 bases; nucleotides not matched to a gene: 0. Written as DNA, the CDR3 is TGTGCCAGCAGCTTGACAGGGTATAATTCACCCCTCCACTTT. Translated, it gives CASSLTGYNSPLHF.

This clonotype was observed once. This chain joins TRBV7-7 and TRBJ2-3; 11 bases agree with TRBD2. CDR1 is SSHAT, CDR2 FNYEAQ, per germline (reference sequence). This CDR3 spans 14 amino acids. J lost 11 bases, V lost 5 bases, and 9 bases had no gene match. CDR3 sequence reads: CASSPELAGGEQYF. CDR3 nucleotide sequence: TGTGCCAGCAGCCCTGAGCTAGCGGGAGGTGAGCAGTATTTT.

On this clonotype itself: One junction end does not reproduce the germline sequence, and a read error may be involved. The gene calls are TRBV2 and TRBJ2-7; tentatively, D is TRBD1 (5 bases). Germline V gives CDR1 SNHLY, CDR2 FYNNEI. This CDR3 region has 12 residues. As DNA, the CDR3 is TGTGCCAGCAGTGAAGGGACAATCGAGCTGTACTTC. Translated, it gives CASSEGTIELYF.

The gene calls are TRBV7-2 and TRBJ1-4, with D unresolved. The CDR3 extends over 15 amino acids. Per germline, CDR1 SGHTA and CDR2 FQGNSA. The V and J ends lost 3 bases and 15 bases respectively, with 23 bases between them. The CDR3 protein is CASSLEPATNDVLFF. CDR3 coding DNA: TGTGCCAGCAGCTTGGAGCCAGCAACTAATGACGTATTGTTTTTT.

A single count supports this clonotype. Because the CDR3 is missing its conserved closing phenylalanine or tryptophan, this is likely a read error. The DNA is left out, because the CDR3 cannot be placed on it with certainty; the CDR3 is given as TCRdb lists it. The V call is TRBV7-8, the J call TRBJ2-3; the D call of TRBD1 is as the table states it, not checked on the DNA. Germline V gives CDR1 SGHVS, CDR2 FQNEAQ. The CDR3 is made up of 13 amino acids, end residues included. The CDR3: CASSYGGTDDTQY.

This sequence joins TRBV11-1 and TRBJ2-3; D is unclear. This CDR3 is built from 13 residues. V lost 4 bases to trimming and J lost 6 bases, with 11 bases between them. Germline CDR1 and CDR2: SGHAT and FQDESV (reference sequence). The CDR3: CASSYVPGDTQYF. The CDR3 nucleotides read TGTGCCAGCAGCTACGTACCCGGGGATACGCAGTATTTT.

Note on this clonotype: An end of the junction differs from the germline gene, which may be a read error. This chain uses TRBV7-6 with TRBJ1-1, with D perhaps TRBD1 (5 bases). CDR1 and CDR2 from the germline V gene are SGHVS and FNYEAQ. The CDR3 has 15 residues. The CDR3 coding sequence is TGTGCCAGCAGCTTAGACGCCGGGGCAGGAGCTGAAACTATCTTT. Translated, it gives CASSLDAGAGAETIF. The entire variable domain, with the rest obtained from reference TRBV7-6 and TRBJ1-1, is as follows: GAGVSQSPRYKVTKRGQDVALRCDPISGHVSLYWYRQALGQGPEFLTYFNYEAQQDKSGLPNDRFSAERPEGSISTLTIQRTEQRDSAMYRCASSLDAGAGAETIFGQGTRLTVV.

A word on this clonotype: Given the absence of the conserved phenylalanine or tryptophan at the CDR3 end, a read error is likely. The DNA is left out, because the CDR3 cannot be placed on it with certainty; the CDR3 is given as TCRdb lists it. The chain links TRBV7-8 to TRBJ2-1; TRBD1, as called in the table, went unchecked against the DNA. Germline V gives CDR1 SGHVS, CDR2 FQNEAQ. The CDR3 length is 13 residues, termini included. The CDR3 sequence is CASSVGGSHDELY.

This clonotype was counted at least ten times. The DNA is left out, because the CDR3 cannot be placed on it with certainty; the CDR3 is given as TCRdb lists it. The rearrangement uses TRBV9 and TRBJ2-3; the listed D gene, TRBD1, was not tested against the DNA. Germline CDR1 is SGDLS and CDR2 is YYNGEE. The CDR3 spans 14 residues, counting both ends. This CDR3 reads CASGVAGDIQYFDF.

J is TRBJ2-1 and V is TRBV6-4; 7 bases map to TRBD2. Trimming at V came to 3 bases and at J to 8 bases, leaving 13 bases not matched to a gene. The CDR3 is made up of 16 amino acids. Germline-derived CDR1 and CDR2 are MRHNA and SNTAGT. CDR3 nucleotide sequence: TGTGCCAGCAGTGATTCTAGCGGAAACGGTCAGGATGAGCAGTTCTTC. This gives the protein CASSDSSGNGQDEQFF.

Turning to this clonotype: Because the CDR3 is missing its conserved closing phenylalanine or tryptophan, this is likely a read error. The DNA is omitted, as the CDR3 cannot be located on it reliably, and the CDR3 follows TCRdb's listing. The rearrangement uses TRBV7-8 and TRBJ2-1; the table assigns TRBD1, which was not confirmed against the DNA. The germline V gene encodes CDR1 SGHVS and CDR2 FQNEAQ. The CDR3 spans 13 amino acids, including both terminal residues. CDR3 in amino acids: CASSDQGNEKALS.

The rearrangement uses TRBV7-2 and TRBJ2-1; the D gene is possibly TRBD2 (5 bases). Trimming took 5 bases from V and 16 from J, leaving 27 bases between them. The length of the CDR3 is 15 residues. Germline loops: CDR1 SGHTA, CDR2 FQGNSA. The CDR3 here is CASSLGGAAQQYVFF. CDR3 coding DNA: TGTGCCAGCAGCCTTGGAGGCGCGGCGCAGCAGTACGTCTTCTTC.

This clonotype came up once. The chain links TRBV19 to TRBJ1-3, with D possibly matching TRBD1 (6 bases). Trimming cost V 6 bases and J 0 bases, with 9 bases left between them. Germline CDR1 LNHDA, CDR2 SQIVND (reference sequence). The CDR3 sequence is 14 residues long. The CDR3: CASSRDISGNTIYF. As DNA, the CDR3 is TGTGCCAGTAGCCGGGACATCTCTGGAAACACCATATATTTT.

V is TRBV9 and J is TRBJ1-2; no firm D call. V shed 0 bases and J shed 5 bases, with 8 bases lying between them. Germline assignment: CDR1 SGDLS and CDR2 YYNGEE. The CDR3 runs to 13 residues. The CDR3 loop is CASSVAGIYGYTF. CDR3 nucleotides: TGTGCCAGCAGCGTAGCCGGCATATATGGCTACACCTTC.

In DNA form, the CDR3 reads TGTGCCAGTAGTATAGGTAAGGGAACCTACCGTGAGCTGTTTTTT. Protein product: CASSIGKGTYRELFF. The chain recombines TRBV19 with TRBJ2-2; D unresolved. Germline lookup yields CDR1 LNHDA and CDR2 SQIVND (reference sequence). This CDR3 is built from 15 residues. V was cut by 1 base and J by 11 bases, with 17 bases left in between.

This clonotype was seen repeatedly, ten times or more. The chain carries TRBV13 and TRBJ2-2; the D gene could be TRBD1 or TRBD2 (5 bases each). There are 13 residues in the CDR3. The germline V gene has CDR1 PRHDT and CDR2 FYEKMQ (reference sequence). V was trimmed by 8 bases and J by 0 bases, leaving 7 bases between them. CDR3 coding DNA: TGTGCCAGCGGGGGACCGAACACCGGGGAGCTGTTTTTT. Amino acids: CASGGPNTGELFF.

The CDR3 protein is CASSRSGGGTDTQYF. The CDR3 DNA reads TGTGCCAGCAGCCGGAGCGGGGGGGGTACAGATACGCAGTATTTT. The chain has TRBV9 and TRBJ2-3, with TRBD2 identical over 10 bases. This CDR3 contains 15 residues. CDR1 and CDR2 from the germline V gene are SGDLS and YYNGEE. The trim removed 4 bases at V and 3 bases at J, leaving 5 bases unmatched.

As concerns this clonotype: An end of the junction differs from the germline gene, which may be a read error. The chain is built from TRBV7-9 and TRBJ2-3; D not resolved. The CDR3 runs to 14 residues. The germline V gene encodes CDR1 SEHNR and CDR2 FQNEAQ (reference sequence). CDR3 DNA: TGTGCCAGCAGCTTCTCAGATACGCAGGATTCGCAGTCATTT. Residues: CASSFSDTQDSQSF.

This clonotype turned up a few times. V gene TRBV20-1 combines with J gene TRBJ1-2, with 7 bases lining up with TRBD1. V shed 6 bases and J 7 bases; nucleotides not matched to a gene: 8. Germline CDR1 is DFQATT and CDR2 is SNEGSKA (reference sequence). There are 12 residues in the CDR3. The CDR3 reads CSAEGGLVGYTF. As DNA, the CDR3 is TGCAGTGCAGAAGGGGGCTTGGTTGGCTACACCTTC.

The V call is TRBV7-8, the J call TRBJ2-7; D is uncertain. With 0 bases removed from V and 10 bases from J, the gap between germline ends came to 22 bases. The CDR3 totals 16 residues. Per the germline V gene, CDR1 is SGHVS and CDR2 is FQNEAQ. The CDR3 protein is CASSLAASPETQYQYV. CDR3 coding DNA: TGTGCCAGCAGCTTAGCGGCAAGCCCCGAGACGCAGTATCAGTACGTC.

As concerns this clonotype: One end of the junction varies from germline; a read error may be responsible. This chain connects TRBV7-3 to TRBJ1-2, with 9 bases that match TRBD1. CDR3 length: 16 amino acids. The germline V gene encodes CDR1 SGHTA and CDR2 FQGTGA. The DNA for the CDR3 is TGCGCCAGCAGCTCTACAGGGGGCGGGACCGGGGAGCTGTACACCTTC. Its translation: CASSSTGGGTGELYTF.

V and J are TRBV13 and TRBJ2-7, with 7 bases identical to TRBD1. CDR3 size: 18 residues. Germline CDR1 and CDR2: PRHDT and FYEKMQ (reference sequence). J gave up 1 base and V 5 bases, and 17 bases lay outside the gene matches. For the CDR3, the DNA is TGTGCCAGCAGCGGGCATCCAGACGGGACAGCCCTTTCCTACGAGCAGTACGTC. Translated, it gives CASSGHPDGTALSYEQYV.